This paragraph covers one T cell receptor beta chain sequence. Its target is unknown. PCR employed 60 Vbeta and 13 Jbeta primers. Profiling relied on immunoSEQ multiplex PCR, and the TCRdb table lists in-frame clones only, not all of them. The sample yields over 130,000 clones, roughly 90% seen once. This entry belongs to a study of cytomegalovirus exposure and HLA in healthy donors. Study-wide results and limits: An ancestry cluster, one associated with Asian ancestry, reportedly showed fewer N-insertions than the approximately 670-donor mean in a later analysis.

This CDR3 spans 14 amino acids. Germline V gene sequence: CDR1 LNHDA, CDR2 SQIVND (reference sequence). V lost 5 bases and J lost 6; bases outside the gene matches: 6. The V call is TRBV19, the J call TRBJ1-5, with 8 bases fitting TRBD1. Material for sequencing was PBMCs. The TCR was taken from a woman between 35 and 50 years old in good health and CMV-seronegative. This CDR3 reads CASSDRGLGQPQHF. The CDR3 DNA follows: TGTGCCAGTAGTGACAGGGGTTTAGGTCAGCCCCAGCATTTT.